A selection of T cell receptor beta chains follows, all from one sample in a study of T cell responses to AZD1222 COVID-19 vaccine. Repertoires were generated with immunoSEQ multiplex PCR, while TCRdb's copy carries only in-frame clones and drops some. This sample has about 85,000 clones, with 88% found just once. Material: peripheral blood, obtained on day 0 of AZD1222 vaccination. The receptors were sampled from an adult in good health. CDR3s include the opening cysteine and the closing phenylalanine or tryptophan.

v_gene,CDR3aa
TRBV10-3,CATYGQGTYEQYF
TRBV27,CASRDRKYMNTEAFF
TRBV7-9,CASSPELNTEAFF
TRBV14,CASSQDSLYTGELFF
TRBV2,CASSGDRNYGYTF
TRBV23-1,CASSRPPVGLAARHGYEQYF
TRBV7-6,CASSPLVSQGSYEDQPQHF
TRBV19,CASSIDHGQGSHEQFF
TRBV13,CASTRRLNTEAFF
TRBV27,CASRLSSYNEQFF
TRBV9,CASSLPAGGGYTF
TRBV19,CASRHPGQAGYEQYF
TRBV28,CASSLNRGFSNEKLFF
TRBV19,CASSTSHARELFF
TRBV29-1,CSVRSGTGNSPLHF
TRBV7-2,CASSLGLAGPYNEQFF
TRBV6-2/TRBV6-3,CASSDQSSTDTQYF
TRBV12-3/TRBV12-4,CASSLGGGETQYF
TRBV7-8,CASSSSRQPSYNEQFF
TRBV9,CASSPQSRPGYNSPLHF